This TCR beta chain is from a study of identical twins. As for this clonotype: Its antigen is unidentified.

Donors uniformly comprised healthy Caucasians. Template switching, a step in the protocol, added a universal primer site, and cDNA carried unique molecular identifiers. TCRdb analysed the 5' RACE reads with MiXCR anew, one entry per CDR3 protein. The repertoire holds hundreds of thousands of distinct CDR3 sequences, with roughly an eighth as singletons. Study results and caveats: Alpha sequences out of frame and shared by twins had excess low generation probability. Zero-insertion analyses might be partly confounded by invariant T cells like MAIT and iNKT.

CDR1 and CDR2 from the germline V gene are DFQATT and SNEGSKA (reference sequence). The length of the CDR3 is 11 residues. V lost 6 bases, J lost 2 bases, and 7 bases lay in between. This same sample was also taken into another study, of yellow fever vaccine responses in identical twins.

V gene TRBV20-1 combines with J gene TRBJ2-5; D is unclear. Sequences were obtained from PBMCs. This receptor was taken from a woman under 30 in good health. CDR3 residues: CSATKQETQYF. The CDR3 DNA reads as TGCAGTGCCACGAAGCAAGAGACCCAGTACTTC.